This T cell receptor (beta chain) was identified in a study of blood T cells in healthy people across ages. Isolation per sample recovered at least 7 million PBMCs. The V gene lost 1 base and the J gene lost 0 bases, with 6 bases spanning the gap. Germline assignment: CDR1 MGHRA and CDR2 YSYEKL. This CDR3 has 14 residues. This clonotype was observed at least ten times. The antigen is unknown. The second PCR ran about 6 to 11 cycles with a sample-barcoded 5' primer and J-beta primers. With 12 random nucleotides, a template-switch adaptor tagged each individual cDNA molecule. TCRdb re-called the 5' RACE reads through MiXCR, storing one row per CDR3 protein. This table has 600,000 or so distinct CDR3 sequences, approximately 30% appearing once. Findings and caveats of the study: Long-lived donors had more naive CD4+ cells and higher diversity than aged donors.

The rearrangement joins TRBV4-1 to TRBJ1-1, with D unresolved. This clonotype was obtained from an elderly woman in good health. The sample taken for sequencing was blood. As DNA, the CDR3 is TGCGCCAGCAGCCAAGTCGGACTGAACACTGAAGCTTTCTTT. The encoded protein is CASSQVGLNTEAFF.